The entry that follows covers one T cell receptor (beta chain) sequence. This clonotype was recorded many times. Its binding antigen is unknown. No base quality values were provided; no much bigger clone lies one nucleotide off. The time point label, as the study defines it: pre-sensitization, week 0. The sample's treatment or condition label is to be understood as: therapeutic diphenylcyclopropenone sensitization with weekly scalp DPC. Unfractionated whole blood was collected in Tempus Blood RNA tubes, and total RNA was extracted from that blood. At each patch-test visit, blood was drawn before the patch test was applied. To be eligible, patients had to be aged 18 to 70, diagnosed with alopecia and judged suitable for DPC therapy, while pregnant patients were excluded. CDR1 and CDR2 (SGHTA, FQGNSA) derive from the germline V gene. The CDR3 contains 16 residues, cysteine and phenylalanine counted. The sequence is cut down to CDR3 DNA, 48 bases in frame from base 1. The germline V end is reduced by 1 base and the J end by 2 bases; junction bases left unmatched: 6.

The record originates from a study of human T cells and chemical hapten exposure (TCRdb year 2021). About the study as a whole: For sensitization, 2% DPC in acetone was applied to a roughly 2 cm by roughly 2 cm area of upper inner arm skin. Throughout the roughly 24-week study period, patients were also given weekly therapeutic DPC doses on the scalp. Patch testing on the upper back used Finn chambers containing 0.01% DPC, with scoring done after 6 days according to International Contact Dermatitis Research Group standards. The mostly female patient cohort included alopecia areata with under or over 50% scalp involvement, alopecia totalis and alopecia universalis. Libraries were combined into a pool for sequencing, and differences in TCR yield between samples came mainly from small differences in library volumes within the pool. In alopecia patients, the study followed how the peripheral blood TCR repertoire changed in vivo over primary and secondary sensitization to diphenylcyclopropenone (DPC), a hapten. Blood was sampled from patients pre-sensitization (week 0) and at 2, 6 and about 24 weeks after DPC sensitization. For TCR sequencing, blood came from 25 to 35 alopecia patients at anywhere from one to four time points (pre-sensitization, 2, 6 and 24 weeks). For every blood RNA sample, sequencing covered both the TCR alpha and TCR beta chains. Broader findings and caveats from the paper: Significantly more large CDR3 similarity clusters were formed by expanded TCRs than by pre-sensitization or healthy control sets, consistent with antigen-driven responses. Repeated subsampling changed both the strength of the expansion versus patch-test correlation and the threshold at which that correlation became significant. All patients had alopecia, a presumed autoimmune disease, so their immune response might differ from that of healthy individuals. The number of PT1 expanded TCRs positively correlated with patch test score, significant at thresholds 8, 16 and 32 but not 4. The number of TCRs above 1 in 1000 frequency did not change with DPC sensitization; there was no evidence of global repertoire structure alterations.

The library was generated by RACE. TCRdb shows the sequencer as NextSeq 500. During library preparation, unique molecular identifiers were attached to individual cDNA molecules so that TCRs could be counted in a quantitative, reproducible way. The authors' analysis ran thus. Samples had a median of approximately 96,000 TCRs, with a range from 23,224 to 690,600. V, J and CDR3 annotation of the TCR reads was performed with the Decombinator software suite. To make PS versus PT1 abundance plots, every sample was subsampled to the same number of TCRs (28,000). TCRs were defined as expanded if absent before sensitization and observed at least eight times at the 2-week time point. In-frame beta chains were kept once TCRdb had trimmed the public reads at Q25 with fastp and called clones with MiXCR. Duplicate CDR3 protein sequences are folded into a single record with the most common DNA and genes. These V and J calls rely on TCRdb rather than the paper's analysis. This sample lists roughly 50,000 distinct CDR3 sequences; approximately 10% were detected once. The ten largest clones take up roughly a tenth of the sample.

Here the chain combines TRBV7-2 and TRBJ1-2; 8 bases in between match TRBD1. This receptor was taken from a woman in her 30s with alopecia areata. Some clones in this sample may be carry-over from other donors' samples. Sequences were derived from whole blood, sampled in connection with sensitization to the hapten diphenylcyclopropenone (DPC). For the CDR3, the sequence is CASSLGVRTGNYGYTF. The DNA is TGTGCCAGCAGCTTAGGAGTTAGGACAGGGAACTATGGCTACACCTTC.